The 14 T cell receptor beta chains below come from one sample, sequenced in a study of T cells in Graves' hyperthyroidism and ophthalmopathy. Amplified TCR beta CDR3 regions came from RNA transcripts. The HTBI primer set drove a first-round RT-PCR of the TCR CDR3. One entry per CDR3 protein, called by TCRdb with MiXCR from the multiplex PCR reads. The sample records approximately 370,000 distinct CDR3 sequences, under 15% being singletons. Sequencing used blood. All receptors derive from a woman younger than 45 with Graves' hyperthyroidism.

This clonotype was seen repeatedly, ten times or more. The chain is built from TRBV12-3 or TRBV12-4 and TRBJ1-5, with D unclear. Trimming pared 6 bases from V and 2 bases from J, leaving 11 bases between. The CDR3 runs 14 residues. In DNA form, the CDR3 reads TGTGCCAGCAGCAGGTGGGCGGGCAATCAGCCCCAGCATTTT. This sequence encodes CASSRWAGNQPQHF.

This clonotype was picked up many times. V and J are TRBV12-3 or TRBV12-4 and TRBJ2-3, with 7 bases fitting TRBD2. V shed 1 base, J shed 6 bases, and the junction held 7 bases outside the gene matches. This CDR3 spans 15 amino acids. The DNA of the CDR3 is TGTGCCAGCAGTTTAGGGGCGGGAGACGGTGATACGCAGTATTTT. This translates into CASSLGAGDGDTQYF.

This clonotype showed up just a few times. The chain is built from TRBV5-1 and TRBJ1-5; 7 nucleotides agree with TRBD1. CDR1 and CDR2 from the germline V gene are SGHRS and YFSETQ. CDR3 length: 15 amino acids. V gave up 5 bases and J gave up 3 bases; unmatched junction bases: 8. This CDR3 is CASRVGQAPNQPQHF. For the CDR3, the DNA is TGCGCCAGCAGGGTAGGACAGGCCCCCAATCAGCCCCAGCATTTT.

On this clonotype itself: This CDR3 fails to terminate in the conserved phenylalanine or tryptophan, so it likely reflects a read error. The CDR3 is CASSQDGPYEQYY. In DNA form, the CDR3 reads TGCGCCAGCAGCCAAGACGGCCCCTACGAGCAGTACTAC. The V call is TRBV4-1, the J call TRBJ2-7; D is ambiguous. V lost 0 bases and J 2 bases, leaving 5 bases between the germline ends. The CDR3 spans 13 residues. Germline loops: CDR1 MGHRA, CDR2 YSYEKL.

The chain links TRBV12-3 or TRBV12-4 to TRBJ1-3, with a possible D match to TRBD1 (6 bases). Trimming left V 7 bases short and J 1 base short, with 17 bases between. The CDR3 sequence is 16 residues long. This chain's CDR3 is CASTYSGRGSGNTIYF. CDR3 coding DNA: TGTGCCAGCACCTACTCCGGGAGGGGGTCTGGAAACACCATATATTTT.

This clonotype occurred many times. The V call is TRBV7-2, the J call TRBJ2-3; D is possibly TRBD1 or TRBD2 (5 bases each). Trimming cost V 4 bases and J 5 bases, with 19 bases left between them. The CDR3 length is 16 residues. Germline CDR1 and CDR2: SGHTA and FQGNSA. In DNA, the CDR3 is TGTGCCAGCAGCTCCTCCGGGACGCTAGTCGGAGATACGCAGTATTTT. Translating it yields CASSSSGTLVGDTQYF.

This clonotype was recorded at least ten times. The V gene is TRBV11-2, the J gene TRBJ2-1; D is perhaps TRBD1 (6 bases). V gave up 5 bases and J gave up 6 bases, with 14 bases separating them. CDR3 length: 14 amino acids. The germline gives CDR1 SGHAT, CDR2 FQNNGV. CDR3 loop: CASSAAGQLNEQFF. The CDR3 DNA sequence: TGTGCCAGCAGCGCTGCCGGACAGCTCAATGAGCAGTTCTTC.

This clonotype was seen a few times. The gene calls are TRBV4-2 and TRBJ1-2, with D possibly being TRBD1 (5 bases). Germline CDR1 LGHNA, CDR2 YNFKEQ. This CDR3 contains 15 residues. The V and J ends lost 0 bases and 4 bases respectively, with 12 bases between them. Here the CDR3 DNA reads TGTGCCAGCAGCCAAGATCAGGGAGAGCTCTATGGCTACACCTTC. This translates into CASSQDQGELYGYTF.

This rearrangement joins TRBV7-9 to TRBJ2-3; TRBD1 is a possible D gene (6 bases). Per germline, CDR1 SEHNR and CDR2 FQNEAQ (reference sequence). V was trimmed by 4 bases and J by 2 bases, leaving 16 bases between them. The CDR3 runs 16 residues. CDR3 DNA sequence: TGTGCCAGCAGCTCTTACACAGGGATGCTCACAGATACGCAGTATTTT. This sequence encodes CASSSYTGMLTDTQYF.

The table lists this clonotype with many counts. The J gene is TRBJ1-1, the V gene TRBV20-1; the match to TRBD1 covers 8 bases. The CDR3 loop spans 12 amino acids. V lost 0 bases, J lost 11 bases, and 5 bases stayed unmatched. Looked up from germline, CDR1 is DFQATT and CDR2 is SNEGSKA (reference sequence). The CDR3 is CSARETGVRAFF. The CDR3 DNA is TGCAGTGCTAGAGAGACAGGGGTGAGGGCTTTCTTT.

This clonotype was observed many times. V usage is TRBV15 and J usage is TRBJ2-7; possible D gene TRBD1, 6 bases. The CDR3 spans 14 residues. V lost 8 bases and J 0 bases, leaving 14 bases between the germline ends. The germline V gene encodes CDR1 LNHNV and CDR2 YYDKDF (reference sequence). CDR3 bases: TGTGCCACCGAACCTGACAGGAACTCCTACGAGCAGTACTTC. Amino acids: CATEPDRNSYEQYF.

This clonotype was detected many times. The rearrangement links TRBV18 to TRBJ1-5; the match to TRBD1 covers 8 bases. J gave up 4 bases and V 3 bases, and 8 bases lay outside the gene matches. Germline assignment: CDR1 KGHSH and CDR2 LQKENI. The CDR3 spans 16 residues. In nucleotides, the CDR3 is TGTGCCAGCTCACCTTGGGACAGGAACGTGAATCAGCCCCAGCATTTT. This codes for CASSPWDRNVNQPQHF.

This clonotype was counted ten times or more. This sequence joins TRBV6-1 and TRBJ2-7; D is perhaps TRBD1 (5 bases). Germline loops: CDR1 MNHNS, CDR2 SASEGT. This CDR3 is 16 amino acids long. V was pared by 1 base and J by 4 bases, with 17 bases between. The CDR3, as DNA: TGTGCCAGCAGTGAAGAACGGACACCAAAAGGGTACGAGCAGTACTTC. This sequence encodes CASSEERTPKGYEQYF.

This clonotype has ten or more counts. V and J are TRBV28 and TRBJ2-1; D possibly corresponds to TRBD1 (6 bases). This CDR3 spans 16 amino acids. The V and J ends lost 7 bases and 7 bases respectively, with 23 bases between them. The V gene's germline CDR1 is MDHEN and CDR2 SYDVKM. The CDR3 DNA reads TGTGCCAGCACCGACTCCGGGACACTAAGGGGTAATGAGCAGTTCTTC. It is translated as CASTDSGTLRGNEQFF.